These 31 T cell receptor beta chains were sequenced from one sample in a study of regulatory T cells in long-lasting Graves disease. Time point of the sample: newly diagnosed GD, antithyroid drugs for less than 3 months. Making the TCR library involved RNA that had been extracted from PBMCs. Relying on iRepertoire HTBI primers and Arm-PCR of CDR3 regions, the team built TCR beta libraries. TCRdb itself ran the multiplex PCR reads through MiXCR, one entry per CDR3 protein. The sample shows some 240,000 distinct CDR3 sequences, roughly 19% of them seen only once. The same sample was also used in a study of T cells in Graves' hyperthyroidism and ophthalmopathy.

Material: peripheral blood mononuclear cells (PBMCs), obtained at new diagnosis, from a patient treated with antithyroid drugs. These receptors were obtained from a woman younger than 45 with Graves disease.

V gene TRBV6-2 or TRBV6-3 combines with J gene TRBJ1-5, with 8 bases aligning to TRBD1. Germline CDR1 is MNHEY and CDR2 is SVGEGT. There are 14 residues in the CDR3. V shed 7 bases, J shed 4 bases, and the junction held 6 bases outside the gene matches. CDR3: CASNLQGGNQPQHF. The CDR3, as DNA: TGTGCCAGCAACCTACAGGGGGGGAATCAGCCCCAGCATTTT.

This clonotype appeared a few times. Possible read error: a much larger clone is one base away. Here the CDR3 DNA reads TGCGTCAGCAGTGAGTCCGGGCCCGGGCGGGCTTTCTTT. Its protein product is CVSSESGPGRAFF. The chain is built from TRBV10-1 and TRBJ1-1; D is undetermined. CDR3 length equals 13 residues. The V gene's germline CDR1 is WNHNN and CDR2 SYGVQD (reference sequence).

This clonotype was detected ten times or more. In nucleotides, the CDR3 is TGCAGTCGACGTGGGGGGGGTAGCTCCTACAATGAGCAGTTCTTC. Residues: CSRRGGGSSYNEQFF. V and J are TRBV20-1 and TRBJ2-1; 7 bases map to TRBD2. The CDR3 runs to 15 residues. V was clipped by 8 bases and J by 0 bases; unmatched bases: 10. CDR1 is DFQATT and CDR2 is SNEGSKA in the germline V gene (reference sequence).

This clonotype was recorded at least ten times. The chain links TRBV5-1 to TRBJ2-7; 9 bases fit TRBD1. With V trimmed by 4 bases and J by 7 bases, 9 bases remained unmatched. CDR1 is SGHRS, CDR2 YFSETQ, per germline. The CDR3 extends over 14 amino acids. The CDR3 protein is CASSPDRGGREQYF. In nucleotides, the CDR3 is TGCGCCAGCAGCCCGGACAGGGGTGGGCGGGAGCAGTACTTC.

This clonotype turned up a few times. For the CDR3, the DNA is TGCAGTGCTACTCCGACGGGACAGGGACGGGTTCAGCCCCAGCATTTT. Translating it yields CSATPTGQGRVQPQHF. The chain employs TRBV20-1 and TRBJ1-5; 9 positions match TRBD1. V trimming: 4 bases; J trimming: 6 bases; junction bases outside the gene matches: 13. CDR3 length: 16 amino acids. CDR1 is DFQATT and CDR2 is SNEGSKA in the germline V gene (reference sequence).

This clonotype was observed at least ten times. In DNA, the CDR3 is TGTGCCAGCAGTGAACGCACAGGGGTGGGAAACACCATATATTTT. The encoded protein is CASSERTGVGNTIYF. V usage is TRBV6-1 and J usage is TRBJ1-3; 7 positions match TRBD1. Germline lookup yields CDR1 MNHNS and CDR2 SASEGT. J was trimmed by 4 bases and V by 2 bases; bases with no gene match: 5. The CDR3 has 15 amino acids.

The chain uses TRBV2 and TRBJ1-1, with no clear D. The germline V gene has CDR1 SNHLY and CDR2 FYNNEI. The length of the CDR3 is 15 residues. Trimming stripped 6 bases from V and 1 base from J, with 15 bases between. CDR3 amino acids: CASSQPAPPNTEAFF. The CDR3 DNA follows: TGTGCCAGCAGCCAGCCCGCCCCCCCGAACACTGAAGCTTTCTTT.

The chain couples TRBV4-1 to TRBJ2-2; the match to TRBD2 covers 12 bases. V lost 0 bases and J lost 4; bases outside the gene matches: 6. The length of the CDR3 is 18 residues. Per the germline V gene, CDR1 is MGHRA and CDR2 is YSYEKL. CDR3 region: CASSQDRLAGGATGELFF. The CDR3 bases are TGCGCCAGCAGCCAAGATCGGCTAGCGGGGGGGGCCACCGGGGAGCTGTTTTTT.

This chain links TRBV4-1 with TRBJ2-5; 7 bases align to TRBD2. V trimming: 4 bases; J trimming: 1 base; junction bases outside the gene matches: 6. Germline-derived CDR1 and CDR2 are MGHRA and YSYEKL. The CDR3 extends over 15 amino acids. CDR3 amino acids: CASSRGGGSQETQYF. CDR3 sequence (DNA): TGCGCCAGCAGCCGGGGGGGGGGGTCCCAAGAGACCCAGTACTTC.

This chain uses TRBV6-5 with TRBJ2-1; D is possibly TRBD2 (5 bases). From germline, CDR1 is MNHEY and CDR2 SVGAGI. This CDR3 has 13 amino acids. V lost 2 bases to trimming and J lost 8 bases, with 10 bases between them. For the CDR3, the DNA is TGTGCCAGCAGTTACAACTTGGGAGATGAGCAGTTCTTC. Its protein is CASSYNLGDEQFF.

This clonotype was detected many times. The CDR3: CASSPGLASLLTDTQYF. CDR3 sequence (DNA): TGTGCCAGCAGCCCGGGACTAGCCTCCTTACTCACAGATACGCAGTATTTT. The J gene is TRBJ2-3, the V gene TRBV7-6; 9 bases fit TRBD2. Looked up from germline, CDR1 is SGHVS and CDR2 is FNYEAQ. V was pared by 5 bases and J by 2 bases, with 11 bases of the junction left unmatched. The CDR3 contains 17 residues.

This clonotype was detected many times. The chain recombines TRBV28 with TRBJ1-2; 8 bases align to TRBD1. V trimming: 5 bases; J trimming: 3 bases; junction bases outside the gene matches: 8. This CDR3 spans 15 amino acids. Germline V lookup: CDR1 MDHEN, CDR2 SYDVKM. CDR3 coding DNA: TGTGCCAGCAGTCCCTCCGGACAGGGCGACTATGGCTACACCTTC. Its protein is CASSPSGQGDYGYTF.

The CDR3 region has the DNA TGCGCCAGCAGCCTGTACGGCCTGATCTACAATGAGCAGTTCTTC. This gives the protein CASSLYGLIYNEQFF. The chain recombines TRBV4-1 with TRBJ2-1; D not certain. Germline CDR1 reads MGHRA; CDR2 reads YSYEKL. Trimming cost V 4 bases and J 3 bases, with 13 bases left between them. The CDR3 is 15 amino acids.

V usage is TRBV12-3 or TRBV12-4 and J usage is TRBJ2-7; D is perhaps TRBD1 (6 bases). The CDR3 runs 15 residues. The V gene lost 5 bases and the J gene lost 3 bases, with 17 bases spanning the gap. This CDR3 reads CASSDSGTTYYEQYF. CDR3 sequence (DNA): TGTGCCAGCAGTGATTCCGGGACAACCTACTACGAGCAGTACTTC.

The chain uses TRBV7-2 and TRBJ2-7, with 11 bases aligning to TRBD2. Trimming at V came to 4 bases and at J to 2 bases, leaving 4 bases not matched to a gene. Germline values: CDR1 SGHTA, CDR2 FQGNSA. This CDR3 region has 15 residues. The CDR3 region is CASSWLAGGPYEQYF. The DNA for the CDR3 is TGTGCCAGCAGCTGGTTAGCGGGGGGGCCCTACGAGCAGTACTTC.

The CDR3 reads CASTRKGQFRVSTDTQYF. The CDR3 bases are TGTGCCAGCACCCGAAAAGGGCAGTTCCGTGTGAGCACAGATACGCAGTATTTT. The genes are TRBV6-2 or TRBV6-3 and TRBJ2-3, with D uncertain. Germline CDR1 is MNHEY and CDR2 is SVGEGT. The CDR3 spans 18 residues. Trimming removed 7 bases from V and 0 bases from J, with 23 bases in between.

In its sample, this clonotype was seen a few times. The chain employs TRBV7-9 and TRBJ1-4; D is unclear. The CDR3 totals 14 residues. V shed 3 bases and J shed 7 bases, with 12 bases lying between them. Germline values: CDR1 SEHNR, CDR2 FQNEAQ (reference sequence). CDR3 sequence: CASSLLQGSEKLFF. The DNA for the CDR3 is TGTGCCAGCAGCTTGTTACAAGGGAGTGAAAAACTGTTTTTT. Full variable domain (missing parts from reference TRBV7-9 and TRBJ1-4): DTGVSQNPRHKITKRGQNVTFRCDPISEHNRLYWYRQTLGQGPEFLTYFQNEAQLEKSRLLSDRFSAERPKGSFSTLEIQRTEQGDSAMYLCASSLLQGSEKLFFGSGTQLSVL.

This clonotype was seen many times. This sequence joins TRBV11-2 and TRBJ2-7; D is perhaps TRBD1 (6 bases). The CDR3 length is 15 residues. Trimming removed 3 bases at V and 2 bases at J, with 14 bases between. Germline V gives CDR1 SGHAT, CDR2 FQNNGV. The CDR3 sequence: CASSLWGQVAYEQYF. CDR3 DNA sequence: TGTGCCAGCAGCTTGTGGGGGCAGGTAGCCTACGAGCAGTACTTC.

This clonotype showed up many times. This chain links TRBV28 with TRBJ1-1; no clear D. The germline V gene encodes CDR1 MDHEN and CDR2 SYDVKM. V lost 7 bases to trimming and J lost 11 bases, with 20 bases between them. The CDR3 has 13 residues. CDR3 amino acids: CASTPGLGFGAFF. The DNA of the CDR3 is TGTGCCAGCACCCCTGGCCTGGGGTTTGGGGCTTTCTTT.

Comments on this clonotype: This clone may be a read error of a much larger clone one base away. Because the CDR3 is missing its conserved closing phenylalanine or tryptophan, this is likely a read error. V and J are TRBV6-2 or TRBV6-3 and TRBJ2-1; maybe TRBD1 (6 bases). This CDR3 contains 11 residues. Trimming took 7 bases from V and 7 from J, leaving 8 bases between them. CDR1 is MNHEY and CDR2 is SVGEGT in the germline V gene. The DNA of the CDR3 is TGTGCCAGCACCCAGGGGAATGAGCAGTTCCTC. As protein: CASTQGNEQFL.

This clonotype was picked up many times. The genes are TRBV6-2 or TRBV6-3 and TRBJ2-5; 14 nucleotides line up with TRBD2. Germline CDR1 reads MNHEY; CDR2 reads SVGEGT. Trimming at V came to 0 bases and at J to 5 bases, leaving 5 bases not matched to a gene. The CDR3 length is 17 residues. The CDR3, as DNA: TGTGCCAGCAGTTACTCGAGGACTAGCGGGGGGCGTGAGACCCAGTACTTC. The encoded protein is CASSYSRTSGGRETQYF.

This clonotype was found many times. The V call is TRBV27, the J call TRBJ2-7; 8 nucleotides match TRBD2. V was pared by 4 bases and J by 5 bases, with 13 bases of the junction left unmatched. Germline V gene sequence: CDR1 MNHEY, CDR2 SMNVEV (reference sequence). CDR3 length: 16 residues. The CDR3 bases are TGTGCCAGCAGTTCCCCTGGACTAGCTTTTTCGGACGAGCAGTACTTC. Residues: CASSSPGLAFSDEQYF.

The V call is TRBV24-1, the J call TRBJ2-3; 12 positions match TRBD2. This CDR3 spans 16 amino acids. J gave up 2 bases and V 5 bases, and 4 bases lay outside the gene matches. The V gene's germline CDR1 is KGHDR and CDR2 SFDVKD. DNA for the CDR3: TGTGCCACCAGTGTCTCTAGCGGGAGGGTCACAGATACGCAGTATTTT. Translating it yields CATSVSSGRVTDTQYF.

This clonotype was observed many times. This CDR3 reads CATSDPTIDNQPQHF. CDR3 nucleotide sequence: TGTGCCACCAGTGATCCGACAATTGACAATCAGCCCCAGCATTTT. The chain couples TRBV24-1 to TRBJ1-5; no definite D call. The V gene's germline CDR1 is KGHDR and CDR2 SFDVKD. V was cut by 3 bases and J by 3 bases, with 11 bases left in between. This CDR3 has 15 amino acids.

There are many counts of this clonotype. The chain combines TRBV27 with TRBJ1-6; D uncertain. The CDR3 has 14 amino acids. The germline CDR1 and CDR2 sequences are MNHEY and SMNVEV (reference sequence). With 6 bases removed from V and 7 bases from J, the gap between germline ends came to 13 bases. The DNA for the CDR3 is TGTGCCAGCAGCGCCGGAAGAAGAAATTCACCCCTCCACTTT. This codes for CASSAGRRNSPLHF.

This clonotype was counted ten times or more. The chain carries TRBV7-2 and TRBJ2-4, with D perhaps assigned TRBD1 or TRBD2 (5 bases each). The CDR3 is made up of 15 amino acids. V gave up 1 base and J gave up 1 base, with 8 bases separating them. Germline loops: CDR1 SGHTA, CDR2 FQGNSA. The CDR3 coding sequence is TGTGCCAGCAGCTTAGTTTGGGGGGCCAAAAACATTCAGTACTTC. This encodes CASSLVWGAKNIQYF. Using reference TRBV7-2 and TRBJ2-4 for the parts outside the CDR3, the full variable domain is GAGVSQSPSNKVTEKGKDVELRCDPISGHTALYWYRQSLGQGLEFLIYFQGNSAPDKSGLPSDRFSAERTGGSVSTLTIQRTQQEDSAVYLCASSLVWGAKNIQYFGAGTRLSVL.

This clonotype was recorded at least ten times. V and J are TRBV5-1 and TRBJ2-7, with TRBD2 as a possible D gene (7 bases). Germline V gene sequence: CDR1 SGHRS, CDR2 YFSETQ. Trimming shortened V by 0 bases and J by 3 bases, and 22 bases separated the two germline ends. This CDR3 region has 18 residues. The CDR3 DNA is TGCGCCAGCAGCTTGGTGTTTCGTAACGGAGGGGGGGGCTACGAGCAGTACTTC. This sequence encodes CASSLVFRNGGGGYEQYF.

This clonotype has a count of ten or more. The chain couples TRBV6-1 to TRBJ1-2, with D perhaps matching TRBD1 (5 bases). From germline, CDR1 is MNHNS and CDR2 SASEGT. V was trimmed by 1 base and J by 8 bases, leaving 14 bases between them. CDR3 length: 14 residues. The CDR3 sequence is CASSEEAGLRGYTF. In nucleotides, the CDR3 is TGTGCCAGCAGTGAAGAAGCAGGGTTGAGGGGCTACACCTTC.

This chain links TRBV2 with TRBJ2-1, with 10 bases aligning to TRBD1. CDR3 length equals 15 residues. Germline values: CDR1 SNHLY, CDR2 FYNNEI. The CDR3 loop reads CASDRGPFQYNEQFF. The CDR3 DNA is TGTGCTTCAGACAGGGGGCCTTTTCAGTACAATGAGCAGTTCTTC.

This clonotype has more than one count but fewer than ten. The chain uses TRBV5-8 and TRBJ1-2; D perhaps matches TRBD1 (6 bases). Trimming removed 2 bases at V and 3 bases at J, with 11 bases between. CDR3 size: 14 residues. The germline gives CDR1 SGHTS, CDR2 YDEGEE. The CDR3 loop is CASSFRGGDYGYTF. In DNA, the CDR3 is TGTGCCAGCAGCTTTCGGGGGGGCGACTATGGCTACACCTTC.

Regarding this clonotype: Without the conserved terminal phenylalanine or tryptophan, this CDR3 likely stems from a read error. The chain couples TRBV30 to TRBJ2-7; TRBD1 matches 7 bases. This CDR3 has 14 residues. The germline V gene has CDR1 GTSNPN and CDR2 SVGIG (reference sequence). The V segment lost 3 bases and the J segment 6 bases; nucleotides outside the gene matches: 11. The CDR3 loop reads CAWRGERGPCEQYL. The CDR3 bases are TGTGCCTGGAGGGGGGAAAGGGGGCCCTGCGAGCAGTACCTC.